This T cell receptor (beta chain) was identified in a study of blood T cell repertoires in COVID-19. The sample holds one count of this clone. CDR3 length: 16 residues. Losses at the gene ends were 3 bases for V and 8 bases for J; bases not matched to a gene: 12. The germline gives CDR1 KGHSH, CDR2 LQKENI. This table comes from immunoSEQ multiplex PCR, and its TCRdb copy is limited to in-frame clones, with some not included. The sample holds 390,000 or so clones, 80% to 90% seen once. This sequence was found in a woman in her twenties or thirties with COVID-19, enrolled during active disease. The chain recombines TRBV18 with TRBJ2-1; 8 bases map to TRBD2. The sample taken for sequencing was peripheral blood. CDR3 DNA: TGTGCCAGCTCACCCATTCTGTCGGGAGGGGTGGATGAGCAGTTCTTC. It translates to CASSPILSGGVDEQFF. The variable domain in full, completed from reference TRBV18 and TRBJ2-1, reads NAGVMQNPRHLVRRRGQEARLRCSPMKGHSHVYWYRQLPEEGLKFMVYLQKENIIDESGMPKERFSAEFPKEGPSILRIQQVVRGDSAAYFCASSPILSGGVDEQFFGPGTRLTVL.